These 9 T cell receptor beta chains originate from one sample sequenced in a study of naive and memory T cell subsets. Two oligonucleotides, mixed equimolar, formed the beta constant-region primer covering TRBC1 and TRBC2. Four rounds of PCR amplified the ligated cDNA using nested alpha and beta constant-region primers plus SP2. TCRdb re-analysed the UMI-ligation and nested PCR reads in MiXCR, keeping a single row per CDR3 protein. Altogether 30,000 to 40,000 distinct CDR3 sequences are present, around 18% being singletons, with the ten largest covering approximately 3.6%. The source material was effector memory CD4+ T cells from blood. This sample's subset: effector memory, CD45RA- CD27-. The receptors were gathered from a human donor in good health.

This clonotype has only a few counts. The chain links TRBV20-1 to TRBJ1-1; TRBD1 matches at 7 bases. CDR1 is DFQATT and CDR2 is SNEGSKA in the germline V gene (reference sequence). This CDR3 is built from 15 residues. V shed 2 bases, J shed 0 bases, and the junction held 6 bases outside the gene matches. The CDR3: CSARPGTAVNTEAFF. In nucleotides, the CDR3 is TGCAGTGCTAGACCCGGGACAGCGGTGAACACTGAAGCTTTCTTT.

In its sample, this clonotype was seen many times. This chain connects TRBV6-4 to TRBJ2-1; no clear D gene. V was shortened by 0 bases and J by 9 bases, with 12 bases between the two germline ends. The CDR3 is 14 amino acids. The germline V gene has CDR1 MRHNA and CDR2 SNTAGT. CDR3 sequence reads: CASSDSNRASEQFF. CDR3 nucleotides: TGTGCCAGCAGTGACTCGAATCGGGCCAGTGAGCAGTTCTTC.

Relative to its sample, this clonotype is medium-sized (0.01 to 0.1%). V is TRBV4-1 and J is TRBJ1-2; 7 nucleotides agree with TRBD1. The V segment lost 0 bases and the J segment 8 bases; nucleotides outside the gene matches: 9. The CDR3 spans 15 residues. Germline CDR1 is MGHRA and CDR2 is YSYEKL. The CDR3 DNA is TGCGCCAGCAGCCAAGAGGCCACAGGGGAGAAAGGCTACACCTTC. Its translation is CASSQEATGEKGYTF.

This chain joins TRBV5-1 and TRBJ1-5; D perhaps matches TRBD1 (6 bases). Deletions cut 4 bases from V and 3 bases from J, with 11 bases between. Germline CDR1 reads SGHRS; CDR2 reads YFSETQ. The CDR3 runs to 14 residues. CDR3 DNA: TGCGCCAGCAGCGCAGGGGTCGCCAATCAGCCCCAGCATTTT. This sequence encodes CASSAGVANQPQHF.

This clonotype was detected only a few times. The chain employs TRBV25-1 and TRBJ2-7, with 8 bases aligning to TRBD1. CDR1 MGHDK and CDR2 SYGVNS come from the germline V gene. This CDR3 comprises 16 residues. V lost 4 bases, J lost 0 bases, and 8 bases stayed unmatched. CDR3 protein: CASSGRTGGSSYEQYF. In DNA, the CDR3 is TGTGCCAGCAGTGGAAGAACAGGGGGAAGCTCCTACGAGCAGTACTTC.

The chain uses TRBV5-4 and TRBJ2-5; D gene unclear. Germline V gene data show CDR1 as SGHNT and CDR2 as YYREEE (reference sequence). Trimming pared 3 bases from V and 0 bases from J, leaving 9 bases between. CDR3 size: 14 residues. In DNA, the CDR3 is TGTGCCAGCAGCTCGCCGGGCCACCAAGAGACCCAGTACTTC. Translation: CASSSPGHQETQYF.

The chain uses TRBV20-1 and TRBJ2-7; 12 nucleotides match TRBD2. Trimming at V came to 4 bases and at J to 2 bases, leaving 6 bases not matched to a gene. CDR1 is DFQATT, CDR2 SNEGSKA, per germline (reference sequence). The CDR3 consists of 15 residues. The CDR3 is CSANPGLAGTYEQYF. The CDR3 coding sequence is TGCAGTGCTAACCCGGGACTAGCGGGTACCTACGAGCAGTACTTC.

J is TRBJ2-5 and V is TRBV29-1; weak D call: TRBD2 (6 bases). This CDR3 spans 13 amino acids. Trimming cost V 7 bases and J 1 base, with 13 bases left between them. CDR1 and CDR2 (germline): SQVTM, ANQGSEA. Here the CDR3 DNA reads TGCAGCGCTAATCAGGGACTCCAAGAGACCCAGTACTTC. Residues: CSANQGLQETQYF.

The J gene is TRBJ2-7, the V gene TRBV20-1; a weak D match, TRBD2 (6 bases). In germline, CDR1 is DFQATT, CDR2 SNEGSKA (reference sequence). Trimming took off 5 bases at V and 4 bases at J, with 9 bases between the two ends. CDR3 length: 11 residues. The CDR3 bases are TGCAGTGCTCGTGGGGGGTACGAGCAGTACTTC. Amino acid sequence: CSARGGYEQYF.